This TCR beta chain stems from a study of blood T cell repertoires in COVID-19. Only in-frame clones appear in the TCRdb table, and some are missing; sequencing was by immunoSEQ multiplex PCR. The sample holds more than 60,000 clones, under 90% seen once. Per the germline V gene, CDR1 is MNHEY and CDR2 is SVGAGI. CDR3 length equals 15 residues. V trimming: 8 bases; J trimming: 5 bases; junction bases outside the gene matches: 12. Patients at the Seattle site were enrolled during active infection and followed longitudinally. The rearrangement joins TRBV6-5 to TRBJ1-5; 7 bases match TRBD1. Sequenced input: peripheral blood. The TCR comes from a man aged 45-65 years with COVID-19, enrolled during active disease. CDR3 DNA sequence: TGTGCCAGCCACCTCTTAACAGGGGATCATCAGCCCCAGCATTTT. Protein product: CASHLLTGDHQPQHF.